The sample holds many counts of the clone carrying this TCR beta chain. This sample is part of a study of T cells after yellow fever vaccination. The CDR3 loop spans 13 amino acids. MiXCR, run by TCRdb on the 5' RACE reads, gives a single entry per CDR3 protein. The sample carries around 330,000 distinct CDR3 sequences, roughly 4% recorded once. The receptor was derived from a man aged 18 to 30 who received the YFV17D yellow fever vaccine. The source was PBMCs, collected on the day of the yellow fever booster vaccination. The chain is built from TRBV21-1 and TRBJ2-5; whether TRBD1, the table's D call, matches the DNA was not checked. TRBV21-1 is designated a pseudogene. The DNA for the CDR3 is TGTGCCAGCGCAGGTGGGGGGAAAGAGACCCAGTACTTC. Translating it yields CASAGGGKETQYF.